The following is a T cell receptor (beta chain) sequence with its context. Its cognate antigen is unknown. Methods used by the authors: Filtering differed because ImmunoSEQ produced junction-only sequences that carried no quality scores. Clones were read by immunoSEQ multiplex PCR, and TCRdb kept only the in-frame ones, dropping some. V and J calls and clone size are copied from that table; D and trimming were computed from the DNA. The table has around 100,000 clones, about 63% seen once. This sample stems from a study of shared clonotypes between healthy human individuals. Study observations and caveats: Larger estimated richness was generally seen in naive subsets than in memory subsets. In four donors, about 5% of naive CD4 clonotypes appeared in common.

All donors qualified as healthy HIV-negative adults and had experienced no recent acute infections or vaccinations. CDR3 length: 15 amino acids. V was clipped by 4 bases and J by 4 bases, with 15 bases between them. Germline CDR1 SGHDT, CDR2 YYEEEE. The chain employs TRBV5-6 and TRBJ2-1; D is perhaps TRBD2 (6 bases). The clonotype originates from a woman younger than 45 in good health. The specimen was memory CD8+ T cells sorted from blood. Documented subset: CD45RO+ cells pooled with CCR7-negative TemRA cells. In DNA form, the CDR3 reads TGTGCCAGCAGCGGTTCGGAGGGCGGATACAATGAGCAGTTCTTC. Its translation: CASSGSEGGYNEQFF.